This entry features one TCR beta chain sequence. Its target is unknown. These data originate in a study of CD8 T cells in ankylosing spondylitis. Notes on the study in general: Both synovial fluid and blood in reactive arthritis had previously been reported to carry some motif variants. Blood from ankylosing spondylitis patients appeared to carry a characteristic roughly eight-variant TCR beta motif.

This CDR3 is 13 amino acids long. V lost 7 bases and J 2 bases, leaving 12 bases between the germline ends. CDR1 is MNHNS, CDR2 SASEGT, per germline. MiXCR was run by TCRdb on the 5' RACE reads, yielding one entry per CDR3 protein. The sample includes some 340,000 distinct CDR3 sequences, about 14% seen only once; the top ten take approximately 0.99%. The rearrangement joins TRBV6-1 to TRBJ2-7; no reliable D call. This TCR derives from a male donor with ankylosing spondylitis or in good health (not recorded which). Material: blood, either unsorted or a sorted T cell fraction (not recorded which). This CDR3 reads CASIRRNPYEQYF. CDR3 coding DNA: TGTGCCAGCATTAGAAGGAACCCCTACGAGCAGTACTTC.